This is a list of T cell receptor beta chains from one sample in a study of neurological immune-mediated disorders. TCRdb ran MiXCR on the 5' RACE reads and lists one entry per CDR3 protein. The profile shows fewer than 65,000 distinct CDR3 sequences, 10% of them singletons. Sequencing used PBMCs. These receptors all stem from an older man with HTLV-1-associated myelopathy (HAM/TSP). The CDR3 runs from the conserved cysteine through the conserved F or W. Fields, in order: V gene, J gene, D gene, clone size, CDR3 length, CDR3 protein, CDR3 DNA. The D gene is left open where the match is weak. A clone size is listed for some rows: how often the clone was seen (once, few, many), or a class if it is expanded.

V: TRBV5-1; J: TRBJ2-1; D: TRBD2; size: many; length: 15; CDR3: CASSGTSGAANEQFF; DNA: TGCGCCAGCAGCGGAACTAGCGGGGCCGCCAATGAGCAGTTCTTC
V: TRBV3-1; J: TRBJ1-1; D: .; size: .; length: 15; CDR3: CASSQLGQPNTEAFF; DNA: TGTGCCAGCAGCCAACTCGGACAGCCGAACACTGAAGCTTTCTTT
V: TRBV5-5; J: TRBJ1-2; D: .; size: .; length: 13; CDR3: CASSSTGGTGYTF; DNA: TGTGCCAGCAGCAGCACAGGTGGAACGGGCTACACCTTC
V: TRBV7-9; J: TRBJ2-2; D: TRBD2; size: many; length: 13; CDR3: CASSFGGAGELFF; DNA: TGTGCCAGCAGCTTTGGGGGGGCCGGGGAGCTGTTTTTT
V: TRBV28; J: TRBJ2-4; D: .; size: many; length: 14; CDR3: CASRVPGTKNIQYF; DNA: TGTGCCAGCAGAGTGCCGGGAACGAAAAACATTCAGTACTTC
V: TRBV18; J: TRBJ2-6; D: TRBD1; size: .; length: 18; CDR3: CASAARTGGGSGANVLTF; DNA: TGTGCCAGCGCGGCGAGGACAGGGGGCGGTTCTGGGGCCAACGTCCTGACTTTC
V: TRBV29-1; J: TRBJ2-3; D: .; size: many; length: 13; CDR3: CSVTPDSTDTQYF; DNA: TGCAGCGTCACGCCGGACAGCACAGATACGCAGTATTTT
V: TRBV7-2; J: TRBJ2-3; D: .; size: many; length: 14; CDR3: CASSFAGKADTQYF; DNA: TGTGCCAGCAGCTTCGCGGGAAAGGCAGATACGCAGTATTTT
V: TRBV6-5; J: TRBJ2-1; D: .; size: .; length: 13; CDR3: CASSLRSKNAQFF; DNA: TGTGCCAGCAGTTTGAGATCAAAGAATGCGCAGTTCTTC
V: TRBV5-6; J: TRBJ2-5; D: TRBD2; size: many; length: 14; CDR3: CASSSGLAGETQYF; DNA: TGTGCCAGCAGCTCGGGACTAGCGGGAGAGACCCAGTACTTC
V: TRBV19; J: TRBJ2-2; D: .; size: few; length: 12; CDR3: CASRPGGGELFF; DNA: TGTGCCAGTAGGCCGGGTGGCGGGGAGCTGTTTTTT
V: TRBV12-3/TRBV12-4; J: TRBJ2-2; D: TRBD2; size: .; length: 15; CDR3: CVSSGTSGGAVELFF; DNA: TGTGTCAGCAGTGGGACTAGCGGGGGGGCCGTGGAGCTGTTTTTT
V: TRBV5-1; J: TRBJ1-1; D: .; size: many; length: 13; CDR3: CASSLGGDTEAFF; DNA: TGCGCCAGCAGCTTGGGGGGAGACACTGAAGCTTTCTTT
V: TRBV11-2; J: TRBJ2-1; D: .; size: many; length: 12; CDR3: CASSLSGDEQFF; DNA: TGTGCCAGCAGCCTATCAGGGGATGAGCAGTTCTTC
V: TRBV5-1; J: TRBJ1-2; D: .; size: many; length: 14; CDR3: CASSPAGVDYGYTF; DNA: TGCGCCAGCAGCCCGGCGGGGGTTGACTATGGCTACACCTTC
V: TRBV24-1; J: TRBJ2-3; D: .; size: many; length: 14; CDR3: CATSDLAVTDTQYF; DNA: TGTGCCACCAGTGATTTGGCGGTGACAGATACGCAGTATTTT
V: TRBV10-3; J: TRBJ2-5; D: TRBD2; size: many; length: 16; CDR3: CAISGTSGMRKETQYF; DNA: TGTGCCATCAGCGGGACTAGCGGGATGAGGAAAGAGACCCAGTACTTC
V: TRBV6-5; J: TRBJ2-5; D: .; size: many; length: 13; CDR3: CASTRGKWETQYF; DNA: TGTGCCAGCACCCGAGGGAAGTGGGAGACCCAGTACTTC
V: TRBV19; J: TRBJ1-5; D: .; size: many; length: 12; CDR3: CASGDGDQPQHF; DNA: TGTGCCAGTGGGGACGGGGATCAGCCCCAGCATTTT
V: TRBV12-3/TRBV12-4; J: TRBJ2-5; D: .; size: many; length: 15; CDR3: CASSFEGWHQETQYF; DNA: TGTGCCAGCAGTTTCGAGGGGTGGCACCAAGAGACCCAGTACTTC
V: TRBV20-1; J: TRBJ2-1; D: TRBD1; size: many; length: 14; CDR3: CSAQHTGAYNEQFF; DNA: TGCAGTGCTCAGCATACAGGGGCATACAATGAGCAGTTCTTC
V: TRBV20-1; J: TRBJ2-1; D: .; size: .; length: 15; CDR3: CSARDPTKRSNEQFF; DNA: TGCAGTGCTAGAGATCCAACTAAGCGCTCGAATGAGCAGTTCTTC
V: TRBV10-3; J: TRBJ2-7; D: .; size: many; length: 14; CDR3: CAISRPGRGYEQYF; DNA: TGTGCCATCAGTCGGCCGGGCCGGGGCTACGAGCAGTACTTC
V: TRBV18; J: TRBJ2-5; D: .; size: many; length: 15; CDR3: CASSDHVGGEETQYF; DNA: TGTGCCAGCTCGGACCACGTTGGGGGTGAAGAGACCCAGTACTTC
V: TRBV6-5; J: TRBJ2-7; D: TRBD1; size: many; length: 13; CDR3: CASSLRQGFEQYF; DNA: TGTGCCAGCAGCCTAAGACAGGGGTTCGAGCAGTACTTC
V: TRBV5-1; J: TRBJ2-1; D: .; size: many; length: 15; CDR3: CASSGVLSSYNEQFF; DNA: TGCGCCAGCAGCGGGGTGTTGAGCTCCTACAATGAGCAGTTCTTC
V: TRBV3-1; J: TRBJ2-4; D: .; size: .; length: 13; CDR3: CASSQGVGSIQYF; DNA: TGTGCCAGCAGCCAAGGAGTCGGTAGCATTCAGTACTTC
V: TRBV5-1; J: TRBJ2-1; D: .; size: many; length: 14; CDR3: CASSLEGGFNEQFF; DNA: TGCGCCAGCAGCTTGGAGGGAGGCTTTAATGAGCAGTTCTTC
V: TRBV6-2/TRBV6-3; J: TRBJ2-7; D: .; size: many; length: 12; CDR3: CASSRASYEQYF; DNA: TGTGCCAGCAGTAGGGCTAGCTACGAGCAGTACTTC
V: TRBV7-8; J: TRBJ2-7; D: .; size: many; length: 19; CDR3: CASSRQHATTGGIRYEQYF; DNA: TGTGCCAGCAGCCGACAACACGCTACGACAGGAGGAATTCGGTACGAGCAGTACTTC
V: TRBV5-1; J: TRBJ2-1; D: .; size: many; length: 14; CDR3: CASSLGGSYNEQFF; DNA: TGCGCCAGCAGCTTGGGGGGTTCCTACAATGAGCAGTTCTTC
V: TRBV7-9; J: TRBJ2-4; D: TRBD1; size: few; length: 14; CDR3: CASRKTGGFDIQYF; DNA: TGTGCCAGCAGAAAGACAGGGGGTTTCGACATTCAGTACTTC
V: TRBV19; J: TRBJ1-1; D: TRBD1; size: .; length: 16; CDR3: CASSTRTGKMNTEAFF; DNA: TGTGCCAGTAGTACCCGGACAGGGAAAATGAACACTGAAGCTTTCTTT
V: TRBV4-2; J: TRBJ2-1; D: TRBD1; size: .; length: 16; CDR3: CASSQEMGTGHNEQFF; DNA: TGTGCCAGCAGCCAAGAGATGGGGACAGGACACAATGAGCAGTTCTTC
V: TRBV24-1; J: TRBJ1-1; D: .; size: medium-sized; length: 13; CDR3: CATRKTGNTEAFF; DNA: TGTGCCACCCGAAAGACAGGGAACACTGAAGCTTTCTTT
V: TRBV20-1; J: TRBJ2-7; D: TRBD2; size: many; length: 16; CDR3: CSASPASGRAYYEQYF; DNA: TGCAGCGCCTCACCGGCTAGCGGGAGGGCTTACTACGAGCAGTACTTC
V: TRBV20-1; J: TRBJ1-6; D: .; size: many; length: 13; CDR3: CSATRDADSPLHF; DNA: TGCAGTGCAACCCGGGACGCCGATTCACCCCTCCACTTT
V: TRBV5-1; J: TRBJ2-1; D: TRBD2; size: medium-sized; length: 14; CDR3: CASSHGTTYNEQFF; DNA: TGCGCCAGCAGCCACGGGACTACCTACAATGAGCAGTTCTTC
V: TRBV9; J: TRBJ2-7; D: .; size: many; length: 13; CDR3: CASSVGVGYEQYF; DNA: TGTGCCAGCAGCGTAGGGGTAGGCTACGAGCAGTACTTC
V: TRBV5-5; J: TRBJ2-2; D: .; size: many; length: 16; CDR3: CASSFRRQGSTGELFF; DNA: TGTGCCAGCAGCTTCCGTCGCCAGGGGAGCACCGGGGAGCTGTTTTTT
V: TRBV28; J: TRBJ2-4; D: .; size: many; length: 19; CDR3: CASSQRQFNLLQAKNIQYF; DNA: TGTGCCAGCAGTCAAAGACAGTTCAACCTCCTTCAAGCCAAAAACATTCAGTACTTC
V: TRBV5-1; J: TRBJ2-2; D: TRBD1; size: few; length: 16; CDR3: CASSSGTGVNTGELFF; DNA: TGCGCCAGCAGTTCCGGGACAGGGGTGAACACCGGGGAGCTGTTTTTT
V: TRBV4-1; J: TRBJ2-5; D: TRBD2; size: many; length: 13; CDR3: CASSRLAGPNQYF; DNA: TGCGCCAGCAGTCGACTAGCTGGCCCTAACCAGTACTTC
V: TRBV19; J: TRBJ1-5; D: .; size: few; length: 17; CDR3: CASSINAYSDGVQPQHF; DNA: TGTGCCAGTAGTATCAACGCGTACTCAGACGGGGTTCAGCCCCAGCATTTT